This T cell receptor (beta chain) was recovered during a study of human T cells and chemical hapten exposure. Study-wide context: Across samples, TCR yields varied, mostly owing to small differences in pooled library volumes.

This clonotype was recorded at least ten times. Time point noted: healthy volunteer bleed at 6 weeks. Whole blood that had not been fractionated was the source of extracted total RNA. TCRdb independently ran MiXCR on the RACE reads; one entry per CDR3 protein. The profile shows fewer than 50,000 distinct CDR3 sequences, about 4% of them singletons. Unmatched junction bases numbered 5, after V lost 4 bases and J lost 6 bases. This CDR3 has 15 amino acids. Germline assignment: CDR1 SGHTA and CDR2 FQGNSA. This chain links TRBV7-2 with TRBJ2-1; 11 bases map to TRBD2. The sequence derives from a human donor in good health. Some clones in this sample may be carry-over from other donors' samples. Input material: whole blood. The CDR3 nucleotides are TGTGCCAGCAGCTCGATAGCGGGAGGGTTCAATGAGCAGTTCTTC. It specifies CASSSIAGGFNEQFF. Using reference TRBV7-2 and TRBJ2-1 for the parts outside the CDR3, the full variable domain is GAGVSQSPSNKVTEKGKDVELRCDPISGHTALYWYRQSLGQGLEFLIYFQGNSAPDKSGLPSDRFSAERTGGSVSTLTIQRTQQEDSAVYLCASSSIAGGFNEQFFGPGTRLTVL.